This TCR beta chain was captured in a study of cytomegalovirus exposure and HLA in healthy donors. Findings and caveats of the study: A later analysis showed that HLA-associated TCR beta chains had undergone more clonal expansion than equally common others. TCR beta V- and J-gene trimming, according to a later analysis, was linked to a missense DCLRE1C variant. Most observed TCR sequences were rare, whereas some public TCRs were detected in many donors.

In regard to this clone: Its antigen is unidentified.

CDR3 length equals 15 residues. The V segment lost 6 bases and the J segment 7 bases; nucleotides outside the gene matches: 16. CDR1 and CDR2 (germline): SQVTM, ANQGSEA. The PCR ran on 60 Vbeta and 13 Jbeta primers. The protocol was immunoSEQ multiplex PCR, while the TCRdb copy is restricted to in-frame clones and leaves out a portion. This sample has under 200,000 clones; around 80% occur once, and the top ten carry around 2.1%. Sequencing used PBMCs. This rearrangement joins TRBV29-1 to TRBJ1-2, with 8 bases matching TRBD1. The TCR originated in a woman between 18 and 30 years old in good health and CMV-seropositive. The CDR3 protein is CSVRITTGEIGGYTF. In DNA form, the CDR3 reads TGCAGCGTCCGGATTACGACAGGGGAGATCGGTGGCTACACCTTC.